Following are 18 T cell receptor beta chains from one sample sequenced in a study of T cells in Graves' hyperthyroidism and ophthalmopathy. TCR beta CDR3 regions were amplified from RNA. The TCR CDR3 was amplified in a first-round RT-PCR using the HTBI primer set. TCRdb used MiXCR to reprocess the multiplex PCR reads, holding one entry per CDR3 protein. The data hold approximately 300,000 distinct CDR3 sequences, with approximately 15% observed a single time. The sequenced material came from blood. These receptors were collected from a woman in her fifties or sixties with Graves' ophthalmopathy.

Note on this clonotype: Given a much more abundant clone one base away, this may be a read error. The chain employs TRBV2 and TRBJ1-4, with a possible D match to TRBD1 (5 bases). CDR3 length: 14 residues. Germline CDR1 and CDR2: SNHLY and FYNNEI. CDR3 nucleotides: TGTGCCAGCAGTGAATGGACGGGGACTGAAGAACTGTTTTTT. It yields the protein CASSEWTGTEELFF.

This clonotype was observed many times. The genes are TRBV28 and TRBJ2-3; 7 nucleotides align to TRBD1. The CDR3 spans 13 residues. V was clipped by 5 bases and J by 2 bases; unmatched bases: 1. Germline V lookup: CDR1 MDHEN, CDR2 SYDVKM. The CDR3, as DNA: TGTGCCAGCAGTGGGACAGCCACAGATACGCAGTATTTT. Amino acids: CASSGTATDTQYF.

The CDR3 region has the DNA TGTGCCAGCAGCCCCCGAGGGGGAGGAGAGACCCAGTACTTC. It codes for CASSPRGGGETQYF. The J gene is TRBJ2-5, the V gene TRBV4-2; D could derive from TRBD1 or TRBD2 (6 bases each). Germline CDR1 reads LGHNA; CDR2 reads YNFKEQ. V lost 4 bases and J 4 bases, leaving 13 bases between the germline ends. The CDR3 has 14 amino acids.

In DNA form, the CDR3 reads TGTGCCAGCAGCATCTCCGGGACAGGGATTTACGAGCAGTACTTC. The encoded protein is CASSISGTGIYEQYF. V and J are TRBV11-2 and TRBJ2-7; the match to TRBD1 covers 9 bases. V lost 5 bases and J lost 4; bases outside the gene matches: 9. Germline V gene data show CDR1 as SGHAT and CDR2 as FQNNGV. The CDR3 spans 15 residues.

The J gene is TRBJ2-7, the V gene TRBV5-6, with D tentatively TRBD1 or TRBD2 (6 bases each). Deletions cut 3 bases from V and 4 bases from J, with 17 bases between. The germline V gene has CDR1 SGHDT and CDR2 YYEEEE. The CDR3 totals 15 residues. The CDR3 DNA is TGTGCCAGCAGCTGGGGCGCCGGGGGCTATTACGAGCAGTACTTC. Translating it yields CASSWGAGGYYEQYF.

This clonotype was recorded many times. The chain is built from TRBV3-1 and TRBJ2-5, with D uncertain. The CDR3 is made up of 12 amino acids. Trimming removed 3 bases from V and 9 bases from J, with 11 bases in between. Germline V gives CDR1 LGHDT, CDR2 YNNKEL (reference sequence). DNA of the CDR3: TGTGCCAGCAGCCAGGCCCCATCGCCCCAGTACTTC. Translating it yields CASSQAPSPQYF.

V and J are TRBV20-1 and TRBJ1-2; TRBD1 aligns across 7 bases. V trimming: 5 bases; J trimming: 2 bases; junction bases outside the gene matches: 5. The germline gives CDR1 DFQATT, CDR2 SNEGSKA (reference sequence). This CDR3 is built from 13 residues. The CDR3: CSAPDRANYGYTF. CDR3 in DNA: TGCAGTGCTCCCGACAGGGCAAACTATGGCTACACCTTC.

This clonotype has just a few counts. This chain links TRBV5-1 with TRBJ2-1; a possible D gene is TRBD2 (5 bases). Germline V lookup: CDR1 SGHRS, CDR2 YFSETQ. The V and J ends lost 4 bases and 0 bases respectively, with 11 bases between them. The CDR3 extends over 15 amino acids. The CDR3 here is CASSLEGSSYNEQFF. Here the CDR3 DNA reads TGCGCCAGCAGCCTCGAAGGGAGCTCCTACAATGAGCAGTTCTTC.

This clonotype has a count of ten or more. The chain recombines TRBV12-3 or TRBV12-4 with TRBJ1-3, with D unclear. Between the trimmed V and J ends, which lost 3 bases and 4 bases, there was a span of 10 bases. This CDR3 is built from 14 residues. The CDR3 DNA reads TGTGCCAGCAGTTTTCGGGAAAGAGGAAACACCATATATTTT. This translates into CASSFRERGNTIYF.

This clonotype occurred many times. This chain joins TRBV20-1 and TRBJ1-1; unclear D gene. Germline V lookup: CDR1 DFQATT, CDR2 SNEGSKA (reference sequence). V lost 6 bases, J lost 1 base, and 12 bases lay in between. The CDR3 totals 13 residues. CDR3 residues: CSAIRHENTEAFF. The DNA of the CDR3 is TGCAGTGCCATACGCCACGAGAACACTGAAGCTTTCTTT.

This clonotype turned up a few times. It may be a read error: a sequence one base away is much more abundant. The J gene is TRBJ2-5, the V gene TRBV28, with D possibly TRBD2 on 6 matching bases. CDR1 MDHEN and CDR2 SYDVKM come from the germline V gene. The CDR3 length is 14 residues. The CDR3 sequence is CASSPWDSQEAQYF. In nucleotides, the CDR3 is TGTGCCAGCAGTCCTTGGGACTCTCAAGAGGCCCAGTACTTC. The full variable domain, its missing parts supplied by reference TRBV28 and TRBJ2-5, is DVKVTQSSRYLVKRTGEKVFLECVQDMDHENMFWYRQDPGLGLRLIYFSYDVKMKEKGDIPEGYSVSREKKERFSLILESASTNQTSMYLCASSPWDSQEAQYFGPGTRLLVL.

This clonotype was seen ten or more times. The chain carries TRBV28 and TRBJ1-2, with D unresolved. This CDR3 spans 15 amino acids. Germline loops: CDR1 MDHEN, CDR2 SYDVKM. Trimming cost V 3 bases and J 0 bases, with 11 bases left between them. The CDR3 protein is CASSFPTETNYGYTF. The CDR3 nucleotides read TGTGCCAGCAGTTTCCCAACCGAAACTAACTATGGCTACACCTTC.

Ten or more counts support this clonotype. The genes are TRBV6-4 and TRBJ1-6; D unclear. Germline-derived CDR1 and CDR2 are MRHNA and SNTAGT. This CDR3 spans 18 amino acids. Trimming stripped 0 bases from V and 5 bases from J, with 17 bases between. CDR3 sequence reads: CASSDSTQAPPDNSPLHF. CDR3 in DNA: TGTGCCAGCAGTGACTCCACTCAGGCACCACCAGATAATTCACCCCTCCACTTT.

This clonotype has more than one count but fewer than ten. The chain has TRBV14 and TRBJ2-1; TRBD2 matches 13 bases. CDR1 SGHDN and CDR2 FVKESK come from the germline V gene. The trim removed 0 bases at V and 4 bases at J, leaving 18 bases unmatched. The CDR3 runs 22 residues. The CDR3 coding sequence is TGTGCCAGCAGCCAAGATTTCCGGACTAGCGGGAGATTGGGGGAATATTACAATGAGCAGTTCTTC. This gives the protein CASSQDFRTSGRLGEYYNEQFF.

Ten or more counts support this clonotype. The chain couples TRBV3-1 to TRBJ2-3; possibly TRBD2 for D (7 bases). This CDR3 comprises 15 residues. V gave up 4 bases and J gave up 6 bases, with 17 bases separating them. CDR1 and CDR2 from the germline V gene are LGHDT and YNNKEL (reference sequence). CDR3 protein: CASSPRGGGWDTQYF. For the CDR3, the DNA is TGTGCCAGCAGCCCCCGAGGGGGGGGTTGGGATACGCAGTATTTT.

This clonotype has ten or more counts. The V gene is TRBV2, the J gene TRBJ1-1; D might be TRBD1 (6 bases). Between the trimmed V and J ends, which lost 6 bases and 4 bases, there was a span of 12 bases. Germline V lookup: CDR1 SNHLY, CDR2 FYNNEI. The CDR3 consists of 13 residues. The CDR3 coding sequence is TGTGCCAGCAGCCTGGGGGCGCTCACTGAAGCTTTCTTT. Translating it yields CASSLGALTEAFF.

This clonotype was detected ten times or more. The CDR3 DNA reads TGCAGTGCTAGAGAGGGACCTCGGGAAAAACTGTTTTTT. It codes for CSAREGPREKLFF. V usage is TRBV20-1 and J usage is TRBJ1-4; weak D call: TRBD1 (5 bases). Trimming took off 0 bases at V and 8 bases at J, with 10 bases between the two ends. There are 13 residues in the CDR3. Germline CDR1 is DFQATT and CDR2 is SNEGSKA (reference sequence).

This CDR3 is CASSTPSGGQGKRTYNEQFF. The CDR3 DNA sequence: TGTGCCAGCAGCACCCCTTCAGGAGGACAGGGGAAGAGGACCTACAATGAGCAGTTCTTC. The gene calls are TRBV11-2 and TRBJ2-1, with TRBD1 matching 9 bases. Germline assignment: CDR1 SGHAT and CDR2 FQNNGV. The CDR3 runs to 20 residues. Germline trimming cut 5 bases from V and 2 bases from J; bases unmatched to any gene: 19.